This TCR beta chain appears in the sequencing data of a study of graft-versus-host responses after intestinal transplantation. The length of the CDR3 is 16 residues. Germline V lookup: CDR1 SGDLS, CDR2 YYNGEE. V was clipped by 0 bases and J by 4 bases; unmatched bases: 5. Profiling relied on immunoSEQ multiplex PCR, and the TCRdb table lists in-frame clones only, not all of them. The data show approximately 89,000 clones, with approximately 95% seen just once and about 1.1% held by the top ten. As to this clone: Its antigen is currently unknown.

This TCR was recovered from a human donor who was the organ donor for an intestinal transplant. This rearrangement joins TRBV9 to TRBJ2-3, with 10 bases that match TRBD2. The material sequenced was unstimulated CD8+ T cells sorted from spleen or lymph node cells, taken before transplant. The CDR3 region has the DNA TGTGCCAGCAGCGTAGGGTCTAGCGGGAGCGCAGATACGCAGTATTTT. Translation gives CASSVGSSGSADTQYF.